The T cell receptor (beta chain) under discussion was sequenced for a study of prognosis after radiotherapy for stage I lung cancer. The CDR3 totals 17 residues. With 7 bases clipped from V and 5 bases from J, the junction kept 16 bases outside the gene matches. Germline V gene data show CDR1 as SEHNR and CDR2 as FQNEAQ (reference sequence). TCR beta CDR3 amplification from genomic DNA was performed by two-round multiplex PCR. With primers specific to each TRBV and TRBJ gene, the first-round PCR was performed. TCRdb re-analysed the multiplex PCR reads in MiXCR, keeping a single row per CDR3 protein. The table includes about 13,000 distinct CDR3 sequences, around 48% detected once.

This specimen was PBMCs, taken before or after stereotactic body radiation therapy (not recorded which). The rearrangement links TRBV7-9 to TRBJ2-7; TRBD2 aligns across 11 bases. The receptor was derived from a donor aged 50 or older with non-small cell lung cancer. In nucleotides, the CDR3 is TGTGCCAGCATTCCCACACTTACTAGCGGGAGAATCCACGAGCAGTACTTC. Protein: CASIPTLTSGRIHEQYF.